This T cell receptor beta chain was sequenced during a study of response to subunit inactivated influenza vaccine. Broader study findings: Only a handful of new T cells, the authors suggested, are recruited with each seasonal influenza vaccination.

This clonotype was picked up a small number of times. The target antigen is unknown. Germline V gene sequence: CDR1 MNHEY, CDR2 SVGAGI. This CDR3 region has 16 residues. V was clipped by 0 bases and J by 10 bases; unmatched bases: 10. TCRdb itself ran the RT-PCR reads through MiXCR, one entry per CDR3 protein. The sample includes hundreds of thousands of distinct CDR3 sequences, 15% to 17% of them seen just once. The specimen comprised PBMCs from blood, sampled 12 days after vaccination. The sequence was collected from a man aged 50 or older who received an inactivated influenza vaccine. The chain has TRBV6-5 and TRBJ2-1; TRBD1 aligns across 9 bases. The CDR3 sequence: CASSYSLGDRVREQFF. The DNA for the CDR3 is TGTGCCAGCAGTTACTCGTTAGGGGACAGGGTGCGGGAGCAGTTCTTC.